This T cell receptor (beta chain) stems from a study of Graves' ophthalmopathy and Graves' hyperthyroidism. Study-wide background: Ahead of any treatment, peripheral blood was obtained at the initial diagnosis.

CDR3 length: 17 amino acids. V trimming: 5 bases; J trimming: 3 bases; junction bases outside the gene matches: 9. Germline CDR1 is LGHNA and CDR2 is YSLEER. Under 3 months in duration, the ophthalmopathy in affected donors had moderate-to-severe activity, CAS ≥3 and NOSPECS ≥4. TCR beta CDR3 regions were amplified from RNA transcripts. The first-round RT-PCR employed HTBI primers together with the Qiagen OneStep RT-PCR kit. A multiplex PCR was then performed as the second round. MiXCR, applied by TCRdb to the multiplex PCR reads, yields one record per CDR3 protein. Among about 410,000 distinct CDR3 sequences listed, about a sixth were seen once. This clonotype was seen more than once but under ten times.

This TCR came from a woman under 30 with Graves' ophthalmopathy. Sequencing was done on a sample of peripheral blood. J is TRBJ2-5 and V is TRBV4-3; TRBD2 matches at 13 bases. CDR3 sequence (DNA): TGCGCCAGCAGCAACGAACTAGCGGGAGGGCCGGAAGAGACCCAGTACTTC. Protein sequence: CASSNELAGGPEETQYF.